Each of the 15 T cell receptor beta chains below was sequenced from the same sample in a study of beta chain features in type 1 diabetes. The authors reverse transcribed all of the isolated RNA, so sequencing captured expressed TCRB transcripts. The data were produced by immunoSEQ multiplex PCR, yet TCRdb's version contains in-frame clones alone and is incomplete. The repertoire holds 200,000 to 250,000 clones, with roughly 13% as singletons. Sequenced sample: naive CD4+ T cells from blood. The receptors derive from a woman aged 40-49 years in good health.

The V call is TRBV7-9, the J call TRBJ2-7; TRBD2 matches 15 bases. The germline V gene has CDR1 SEHNR and CDR2 FQNEAQ (reference sequence). The CDR3 consists of 18 residues. V gave up 7 bases and J gave up 5 bases; unmatched junction bases: 15. CDR3 sequence: CASTVTGTSGGSLHEQYF. The CDR3 nucleotides read TGTGCCAGCACCGTAACCGGGACTAGCGGGGGGTCCCTCCACGAGCAGTACTTC.

This clone has only a few counts. The rearrangement joins TRBV4-3 to TRBJ2-3, with D possibly being TRBD2 (6 bases). Per the germline V gene, CDR1 is LGHNA and CDR2 is YSLEER. The CDR3 has 16 amino acids. The V end was cut by 0 bases, the J end by 3 bases, with 13 bases between. The CDR3 is CASSQDQGGWTDTQYF. The DNA of the CDR3 is TGCGCCAGCAGCCAAGATCAGGGAGGTTGGACAGATACGCAGTATTTT.

This clone has a handful of counts. The chain joins TRBV7-6 to TRBJ1-6; a possible D gene is TRBD1 (6 bases). Germline assignment: CDR1 SGHVS and CDR2 FNYEAQ. V gave up 2 bases and J gave up 0 bases, with 14 bases separating them. This CDR3 comprises 18 residues. CDR3 bases: TGTGCCAGCAGCTTAAACAGGGCCCATAGCTCCTATAATTCACCCCTCCACTTT. Translated, it gives CASSLNRAHSSYNSPLHF.

The sample holds a few counts of this clone. The chain links TRBV5-6 to TRBJ2-5; 9 bases align to TRBD2. The V gene's germline CDR1 is SGHDT and CDR2 YYEEEE. This CDR3 contains 16 residues. V shed 2 bases and J 5 bases; nucleotides not matched to a gene: 10. The chain's CDR3 is CASSLPGTSSWETQYF. The CDR3 region has the DNA TGTGCCAGCAGCTTACCCGGGACTAGCTCTTGGGAGACCCAGTACTTC.

The chain joins TRBV19 to TRBJ1-1, with D perhaps matching TRBD1 (6 bases). The CDR3 is 13 residues long. The V gene's germline CDR1 is LNHDA and CDR2 SQIVND (reference sequence). Trimming took off 5 bases at V and 4 bases at J, with 11 bases between the two ends. The CDR3 is CASSAHRVTEAFF. The CDR3 DNA reads as TGTGCCAGTAGTGCCCACAGGGTCACTGAAGCTTTCTTT.

This clone occurred a few times. The genes are TRBV18 and TRBJ1-6; 8 nucleotides agree with TRBD1. Germline CDR1 and CDR2: KGHSH and LQKENI. This CDR3 has 19 amino acids. V lost 3 bases to trimming and J lost 8 bases; unmatched junction nucleotides: 18. For the CDR3, the DNA is TGTGCCAGCTCACCCCTCGACGGACAGGGAAGTTTGGACTATTCACCCCTCCACTTT. It translates to CASSPLDGQGSLDYSPLHF.

This chain uses TRBV7-2 with TRBJ2-7, with D perhaps TRBD2 (6 bases). Germline loops: CDR1 SGHTA, CDR2 FQGNSA. The V gene lost 5 bases and the J gene lost 2 bases, with 16 bases spanning the gap. The CDR3 is 15 residues long. In DNA form, the CDR3 reads TGTGCCAGCAGCCCGGGGGTCGGGCCCCCCTACGAGCAGTACTTC. It specifies CASSPGVGPPYEQYF.

This clone was recorded a few times. V and J are TRBV27 and TRBJ2-7, with D perhaps TRBD2 (6 bases). The V end lost 3 bases, the J end lost 3 bases, and 12 bases lay between the germline ends. The CDR3 runs to 14 residues. Germline V lookup: CDR1 MNHEY, CDR2 SMNVEV (reference sequence). CDR3 amino acids: CASSFTPGVYEQYF. For the CDR3, the DNA is TGTGCCAGCAGTTTTACGCCGGGAGTCTACGAGCAGTACTTC.

This clone has only a few counts. V and J are TRBV7-6 and TRBJ2-2; D is unclear. CDR1 SGHVS and CDR2 FNYEAQ come from the germline V gene. Trimming pared 4 bases from V and 6 bases from J, leaving 6 bases between. This CDR3 comprises 12 residues. This CDR3 is CASSSYPGELFF. CDR3 DNA sequence: TGTGCCAGCAGCTCCTACCCCGGGGAGCTGTTTTTT.

The table lists this clone with a few counts. Germline and junction disagree at one end, which may indicate a read error. This chain links TRBV19 with TRBJ2-1, with 9 positions matching TRBD1. Germline-derived CDR1 and CDR2 are LNHDA and SQIVND (reference sequence). CDR3 length: 16 residues. The CDR3 DNA follows: TGTGCCAGTAATATAAGGGCGGGACAGGGTTACAATGAGCAGTTCTTC. It translates to CASNIRAGQGYNEQFF.

This clone was counted between two and nine times. V gene TRBV11-1 combines with J gene TRBJ2-7, with unresolved D. The germline CDR1 and CDR2 sequences are SGHAT and FQDESV (reference sequence). CDR3 size: 13 residues. V gave up 1 base and J gave up 5 bases, with 9 bases separating them. CDR3 region: CASSLDGSDEQYF. The CDR3 DNA follows: TGTGCCAGCAGCTTAGACGGCAGCGACGAGCAGTACTTC. Based on the CDR3 plus reference TRBV11-1 and TRBJ2-7, the full variable domain is EAEVAQSPRYKITEKSQAVAFWCDPISGHATLYWYRQILGQGPELLVQFQDESVVDDSQLPKDRFSAERLKGVDSTLKIQPAELGDSAMYLCASSLDGSDEQYFGPGTRLTVT.

The chain uses TRBV6-6 and TRBJ1-6; weak D call: TRBD1 (6 bases). The V end lost 5 bases, the J end lost 9 bases, and 11 bases lay between the germline ends. Germline CDR1 MNHNY, CDR2 SVGAGI (reference sequence). This CDR3 has 13 amino acids. The CDR3 DNA follows: TGTGCCAGCAGTGACAGGTCGGGTTCACCCCTCCACTTT. It is translated as CASSDRSGSPLHF.

V gene TRBV6-5 combines with J gene TRBJ2-5, with D possibly TRBD1 on 7 matching bases. This CDR3 has 14 residues. In germline, CDR1 is MNHEY, CDR2 SVGAGI. Deletions cut 11 bases from V and 3 bases from J, with 19 bases between. The CDR3 DNA sequence: TGTGCCTCGAAGGGGGCGGGGATGGAAGAGACCCAGTACTTC. It yields the protein CASKGAGMEETQYF.

This clone was seen only a few times. The CDR3 region is CSALAGVYEQYF. CDR3 DNA sequence: TGCAGCGCATTAGCGGGGGTCTACGAGCAGTACTTC. V gene TRBV29-1 combines with J gene TRBJ2-7, with 9 bases that match TRBD2. Germline V gene sequence: CDR1 SQVTM, CDR2 ANQGSEA. This CDR3 is 12 amino acids long. The V segment lost 7 bases and the J segment 3 bases; nucleotides outside the gene matches: 4.

This clone was observed a single time. This chain joins TRBV6-4 and TRBJ2-3; possibly TRBD1 for D (6 bases). Trimming cost V 6 bases and J 0 bases, with 10 bases left between them. The length of the CDR3 is 14 residues. Germline loops: CDR1 MRHNA, CDR2 SNTAGT. The CDR3 spells CASSPTGSTDTQYF. In DNA form, the CDR3 reads TGTGCCAGCAGCCCGACAGGAAGCACAGATACGCAGTATTTT.